This T cell receptor (beta chain) is from a study of blood T cell repertoires in COVID-19. Study-wide background: COVID-19 samples collected from the United States, Italy and Spain covered acute and convalescent phases. Sources were T cells, B-cell-depleted T cells, or PBMCs; the material itself was cDNA or gDNA.

Two consecutive negative NP/OP PCR tests, clearance, or resolved symptoms defined Cohort 3 recovery. The germline CDR1 and CDR2 sequences are SGHDN and FVKESK. The CDR3 totals 16 residues. The V end lost 2 bases, the J end lost 4 bases, and 17 bases lay between the germline ends. Assay used: immunoSEQ multiplex PCR; TCRdb lists only in-frame clones, some missing. This table has around 100,000 clones, approximately 86% appearing once. Sequences were obtained from PBMCs or T cells enriched from blood (not recorded which). The gene calls are TRBV14 and TRBJ1-1; D ambiguous. This sequence was found in a woman aged 45-59 years who had recovered from COVID-19. DNA of the CDR3: TGTGCCAGCAGCCAACTAGGAGGGTTTGAGGGCACTGAAGCTTTCTTT. It yields the protein CASSQLGGFEGTEAFF.